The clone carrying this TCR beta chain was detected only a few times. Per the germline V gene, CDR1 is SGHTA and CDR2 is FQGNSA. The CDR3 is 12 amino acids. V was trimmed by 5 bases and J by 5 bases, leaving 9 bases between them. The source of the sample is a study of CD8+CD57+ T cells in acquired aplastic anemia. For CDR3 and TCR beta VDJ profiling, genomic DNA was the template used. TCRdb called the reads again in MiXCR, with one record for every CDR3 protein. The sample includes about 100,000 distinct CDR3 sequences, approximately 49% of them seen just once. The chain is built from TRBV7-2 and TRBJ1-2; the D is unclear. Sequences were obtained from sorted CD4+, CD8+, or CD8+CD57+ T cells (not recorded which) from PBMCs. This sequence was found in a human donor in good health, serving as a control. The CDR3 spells CASSITEYGYTF. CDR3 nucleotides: TGTGCCAGCAGCATTACAGAATATGGCTACACCTTC.